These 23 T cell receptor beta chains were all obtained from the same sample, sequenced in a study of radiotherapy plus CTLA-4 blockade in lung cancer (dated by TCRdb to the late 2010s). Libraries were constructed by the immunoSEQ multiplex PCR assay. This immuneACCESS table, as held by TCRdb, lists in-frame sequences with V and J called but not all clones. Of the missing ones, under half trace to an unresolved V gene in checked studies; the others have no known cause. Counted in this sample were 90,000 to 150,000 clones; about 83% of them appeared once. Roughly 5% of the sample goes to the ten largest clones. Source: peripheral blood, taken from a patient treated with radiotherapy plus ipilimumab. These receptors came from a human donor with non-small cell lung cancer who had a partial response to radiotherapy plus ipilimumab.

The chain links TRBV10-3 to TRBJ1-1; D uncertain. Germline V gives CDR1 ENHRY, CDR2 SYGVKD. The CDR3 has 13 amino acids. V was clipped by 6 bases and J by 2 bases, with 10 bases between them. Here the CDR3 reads CAISGVLNTEAFF. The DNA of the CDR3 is TGTGCCATCAGCGGAGTACTAAACACTGAAGCTTTCTTT.

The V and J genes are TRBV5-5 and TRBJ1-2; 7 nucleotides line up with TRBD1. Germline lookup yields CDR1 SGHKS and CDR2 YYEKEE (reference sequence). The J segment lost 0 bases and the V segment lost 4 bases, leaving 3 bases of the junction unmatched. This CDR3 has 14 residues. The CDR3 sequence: CASSRGQPNYGYTF. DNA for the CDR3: TGTGCCAGCAGCCGGGGACAGCCTAACTATGGCTACACCTTC. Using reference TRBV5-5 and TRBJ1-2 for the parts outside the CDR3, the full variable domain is DAGVTQSPTHLIKTRGQQVTLRCSPISGHKSVSWYQQVLGQGPQFIFQYYEKEERGRGNFPDRFSARQFPNYSSELNVNALLLGDSALYLCASSRGQPNYGYTFGSGTRLTVV.

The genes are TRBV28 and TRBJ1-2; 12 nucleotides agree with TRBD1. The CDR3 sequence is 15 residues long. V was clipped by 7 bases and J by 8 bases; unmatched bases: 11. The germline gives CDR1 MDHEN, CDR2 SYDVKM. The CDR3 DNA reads TGTGCCAGCATCAACCCGGGACAGGGGGCGGGAGGCTACACCTTC. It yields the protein CASINPGQGAGGYTF.

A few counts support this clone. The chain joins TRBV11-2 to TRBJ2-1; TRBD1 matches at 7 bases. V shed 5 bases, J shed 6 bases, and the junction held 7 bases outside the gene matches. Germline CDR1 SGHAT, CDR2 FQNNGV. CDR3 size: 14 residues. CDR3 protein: CASSPPGQINEQFF. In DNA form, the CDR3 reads TGTGCCAGCAGCCCCCCGGGACAGATCAATGAGCAGTTCTTC.

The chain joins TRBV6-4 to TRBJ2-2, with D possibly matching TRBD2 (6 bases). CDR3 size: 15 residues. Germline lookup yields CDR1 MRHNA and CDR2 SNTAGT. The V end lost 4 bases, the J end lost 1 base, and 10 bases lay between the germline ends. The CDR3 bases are TGTGCCAGCAGTGTGGAGGGATGGAACACCGGGGAGCTGTTTTTT. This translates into CASSVEGWNTGELFF.

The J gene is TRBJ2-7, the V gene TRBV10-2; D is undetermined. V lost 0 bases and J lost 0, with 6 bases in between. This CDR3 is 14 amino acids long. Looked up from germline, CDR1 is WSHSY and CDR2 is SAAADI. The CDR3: CASSESLGSYEQYV. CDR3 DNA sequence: TGCGCCAGCAGTGAGTCTTTGGGCTCCTACGAGCAGTACGTC.

DNA for the CDR3: TGTGCCAGCAGCTTTTATCATACAGGGAACTATGGCTACACCTTC. Amino acids: CASSFYHTGNYGYTF. V gene TRBV7-9 combines with J gene TRBJ1-2; TRBD1 might be the D (6 bases). V gave up 3 bases and J gave up 2 bases, with 13 bases separating them. Germline CDR1 SEHNR, CDR2 FQNEAQ (reference sequence). The CDR3 loop spans 15 amino acids. Combining the CDR3 with reference TRBV7-9 and TRBJ1-2 gives the whole variable domain DTGVSQNPRHKITKRGQNVTFRCDPISEHNRLYWYRQTLGQGPEFLTYFQNEAQLEKSRLLSDRFSAERPKGSFSTLEIQRTEQGDSAMYLCASSFYHTGNYGYTFGSGTRLTVV.

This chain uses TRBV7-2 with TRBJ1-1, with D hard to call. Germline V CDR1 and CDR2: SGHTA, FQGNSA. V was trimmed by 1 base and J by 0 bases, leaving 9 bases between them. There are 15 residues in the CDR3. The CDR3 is CASSLGAVMNTEAFF. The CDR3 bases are TGTGCCAGCAGCTTAGGTGCGGTAATGAACACTGAAGCTTTCTTT.

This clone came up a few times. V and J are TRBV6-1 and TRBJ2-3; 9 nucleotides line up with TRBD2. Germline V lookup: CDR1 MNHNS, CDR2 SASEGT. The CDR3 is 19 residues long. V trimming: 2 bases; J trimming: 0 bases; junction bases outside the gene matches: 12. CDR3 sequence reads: CASSEFRAAGGPSTDTQYF. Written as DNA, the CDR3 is TGTGCCAGCAGTGAATTTAGGGCGGCGGGAGGGCCGAGCACAGATACGCAGTATTTT.

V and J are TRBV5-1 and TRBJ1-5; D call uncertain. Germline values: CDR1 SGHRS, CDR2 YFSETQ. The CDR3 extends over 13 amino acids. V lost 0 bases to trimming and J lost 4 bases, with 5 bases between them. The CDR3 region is CASSLGANQPQHF. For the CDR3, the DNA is TGCGCCAGCAGCTTGGGGGCGAATCAGCCCCAGCATTTT.

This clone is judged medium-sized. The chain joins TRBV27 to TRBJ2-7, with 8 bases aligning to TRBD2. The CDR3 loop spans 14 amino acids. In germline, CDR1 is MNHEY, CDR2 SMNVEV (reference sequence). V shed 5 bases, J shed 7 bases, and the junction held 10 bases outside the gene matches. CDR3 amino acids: CASSLTSASREQYF. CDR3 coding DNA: TGTGCCAGCAGTCTGACTAGCGCCTCTAGGGAGCAGTACTTC.

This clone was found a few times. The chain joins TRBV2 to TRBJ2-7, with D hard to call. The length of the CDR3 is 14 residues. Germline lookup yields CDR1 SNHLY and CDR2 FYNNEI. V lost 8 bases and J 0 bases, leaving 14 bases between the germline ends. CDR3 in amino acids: CASRLERSSYEQYV. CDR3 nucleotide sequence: TGTGCCAGCCGTTTGGAACGGAGCTCCTACGAGCAGTACGTC.

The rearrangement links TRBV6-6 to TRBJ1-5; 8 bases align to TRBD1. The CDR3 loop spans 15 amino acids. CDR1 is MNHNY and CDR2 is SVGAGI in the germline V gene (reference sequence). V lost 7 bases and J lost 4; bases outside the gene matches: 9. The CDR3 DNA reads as TGTGCCAGCACCCCCGGGACAGGTGATAATCAGCCCCAGCATTTT. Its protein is CASTPGTGDNQPQHF.

CDR3 residues: CASSPTSGTSRVINTQYF. In nucleotides, the CDR3 is TGTGCCAGCAGCCCAACTTCCGGGACTAGTAGGGTCATAAATACGCAGTATTTT. The V call is TRBV28, the J call TRBJ2-3; 8 nucleotides line up with TRBD2. Germline values: CDR1 MDHEN, CDR2 SYDVKM. V shed 6 bases, J shed 7 bases, and the junction held 21 bases outside the gene matches. The CDR3 loop spans 18 amino acids.

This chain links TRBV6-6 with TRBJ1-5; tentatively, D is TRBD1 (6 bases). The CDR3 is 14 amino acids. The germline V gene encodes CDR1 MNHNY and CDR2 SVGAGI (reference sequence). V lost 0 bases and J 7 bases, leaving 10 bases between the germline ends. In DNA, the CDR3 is TGTGCCAGCAGTTACTCCGATCAGGGGCAGCCCCAGCATTTT. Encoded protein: CASSYSDQGQPQHF.

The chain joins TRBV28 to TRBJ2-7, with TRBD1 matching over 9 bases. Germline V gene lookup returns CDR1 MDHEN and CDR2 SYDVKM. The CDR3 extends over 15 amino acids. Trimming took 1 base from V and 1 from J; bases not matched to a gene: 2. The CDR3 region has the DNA TGTGCCAGCAGTTTATTGGGACAGGGATCCTACGAGCAGTACTTC. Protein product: CASSLLGQGSYEQYF.

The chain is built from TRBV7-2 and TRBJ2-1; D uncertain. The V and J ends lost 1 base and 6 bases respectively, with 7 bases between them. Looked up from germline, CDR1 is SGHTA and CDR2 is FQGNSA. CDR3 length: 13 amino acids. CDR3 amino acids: CASSLGERNEQFF. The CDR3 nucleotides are TGTGCCAGCAGCTTAGGCGAACGCAATGAGCAGTTCTTC.

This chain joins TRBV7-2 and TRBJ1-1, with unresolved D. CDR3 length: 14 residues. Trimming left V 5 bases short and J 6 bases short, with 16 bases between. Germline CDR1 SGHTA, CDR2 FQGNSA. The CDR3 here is CASSPYMALSEAFF. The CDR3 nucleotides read TGTGCCAGCAGCCCGTACATGGCTCTCTCTGAAGCTTTCTTT.

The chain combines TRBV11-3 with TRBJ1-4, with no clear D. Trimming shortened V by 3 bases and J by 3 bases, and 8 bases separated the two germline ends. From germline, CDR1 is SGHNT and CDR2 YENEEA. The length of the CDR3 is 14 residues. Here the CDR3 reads CASSLGGANEKLFF. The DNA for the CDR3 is TGTGCCAGCAGCTTGGGAGGAGCTAATGAAAAACTGTTTTTT.

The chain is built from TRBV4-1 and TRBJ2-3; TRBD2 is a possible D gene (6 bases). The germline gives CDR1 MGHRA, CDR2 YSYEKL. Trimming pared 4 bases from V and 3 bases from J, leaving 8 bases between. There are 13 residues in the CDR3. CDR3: CASSRLETDTQYF. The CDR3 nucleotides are TGCGCCAGCAGCCGACTAGAGACAGATACGCAGTATTTT.

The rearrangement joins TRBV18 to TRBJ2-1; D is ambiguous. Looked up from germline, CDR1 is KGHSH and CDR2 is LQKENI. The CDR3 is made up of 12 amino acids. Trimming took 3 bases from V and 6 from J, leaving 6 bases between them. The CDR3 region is CASSPAPNEQFF. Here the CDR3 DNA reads TGTGCCAGCTCACCGGCACCCAATGAGCAGTTCTTC. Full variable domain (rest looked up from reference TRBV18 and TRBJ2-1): NAGVMQNPRHLVRRRGQEARLRCSPMKGHSHVYWYRQLPEEGLKFMVYLQKENIIDESGMPKERFSAEFPKEGPSILRIQQVVRGDSAAYFCASSPAPNEQFFGPGTRLTVL.

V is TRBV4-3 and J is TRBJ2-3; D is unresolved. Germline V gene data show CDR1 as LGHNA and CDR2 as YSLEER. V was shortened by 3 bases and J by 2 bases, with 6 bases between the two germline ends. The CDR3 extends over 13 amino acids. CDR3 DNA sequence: TGCGCCAGCAGCCAGGGCGTCACAGATACGCAGTATTTT. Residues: CASSQGVTDTQYF.

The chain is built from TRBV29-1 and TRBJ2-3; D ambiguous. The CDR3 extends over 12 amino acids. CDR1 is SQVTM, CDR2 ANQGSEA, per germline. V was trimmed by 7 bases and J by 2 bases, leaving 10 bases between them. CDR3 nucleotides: TGCAGCGCAGAGGAATCCACAGATACGCAGTATTTT. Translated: CSAEESTDTQYF.